A selection of T cell receptor beta chains follows, all from one sample in a study of T cell responses to AZD1222 COVID-19 vaccine. The data were produced by immunoSEQ multiplex PCR, yet TCRdb's version contains in-frame clones alone and is incomplete. The table includes 75,000 to 100,000 clones, around 90% detected once. The sample here was peripheral blood, taken on day 0 of AZD1222 vaccination. These receptors originate from an adult in good health. Each CDR3 is given with its conserved first and last residue. D genes are given only for firm matches. Expanded clones get a size class; other rows say once, few or many, or leave the size out.

v_call: TRBV7-8; clone_size: .; d_call: .; j_call: TRBJ1-5; cdr3_nt: TGTGCCAGCAGCTTAGGGGCCACAGGAGGTCAGCCCCAGCATTTT; cdr3_aa: CASSLGATGGQPQHF
v_call: TRBV9; clone_size: .; d_call: .; j_call: TRBJ2-5; cdr3_nt: TGTGCCAGCAGCGTAGCGGGACAGGGCCTGACTAGCGGAGGCGGGACCCAGTACTTC; cdr3_aa: CASSVAGQGLTSGGGTQYF
v_call: TRBV23-1; clone_size: .; d_call: .; j_call: TRBJ2-7; cdr3_nt: TGCGCCAGCAGTCATTCAGCCAGAACCTACGAGCAGTACTTC; cdr3_aa: CASSHSARTYEQYF
v_call: TRBV6-4; clone_size: .; d_call: .; j_call: TRBJ2-2; cdr3_nt: TGTGCCAGCTCAAGAGGACTCGACGAAAACACCGGGGAGCTGTTTTTT; cdr3_aa: CASSRGLDENTGELFF
v_call: TRBV23-1; clone_size: .; d_call: .; j_call: TRBJ1-2; cdr3_nt: TGCGCCAGCAGTCAATCCAATCGGGGGGGTGGCTATGGCTACACCTTC; cdr3_aa: CASSQSNRGGGYGYTF
v_call: TRBV5-6; clone_size: .; d_call: TRBD2; j_call: TRBJ2-1; cdr3_nt: TGTGCCAGCAGCTTGATTATAGGCCAGACTAGCGGGCCTCACAATGAGCAGTTCTTC; cdr3_aa: CASSLIIGQTSGPHNEQFF
v_call: TRBV7-8; clone_size: .; d_call: .; j_call: TRBJ1-6; cdr3_nt: TGTGCCAGCAGCTTGGGACAATCGAATTCACCCCTCCACTTT; cdr3_aa: CASSLGQSNSPLHF
v_call: TRBV19; clone_size: .; d_call: .; j_call: TRBJ1-1; cdr3_nt: TGTGCCAGTAGTATCTCGGGGGGGAACACTGAAGCTTTCTTT; cdr3_aa: CASSISGGNTEAFF
v_call: TRBV27; clone_size: .; d_call: .; j_call: TRBJ2-7; cdr3_nt: TGTGCCAGCAGTTTCCGGTACGGCCCCTACGAGCAGTACTTC; cdr3_aa: CASSFRYGPYEQYF
v_call: TRBV5-4; clone_size: once; d_call: TRBD2; j_call: TRBJ2-7; cdr3_nt: TGTGCCAGCAGCCCCTCCGGGACTAGCGGGAGGGGCGTGGAGTACTTC; cdr3_aa: CASSPSGTSGRGVEYF
v_call: TRBV7-8; clone_size: .; d_call: TRBD2; j_call: TRBJ2-1; cdr3_nt: TGTGCCAGCAGCTTAACGGGACTAGCGGGAGAGCAGTTCTTC; cdr3_aa: CASSLTGLAGEQFF